The 19 T cell receptor beta chains reported below all come from one sample, sequenced in a study of beta chain features in type 1 diabetes listed by TCRdb under 2018. The library was generated by the immunoSEQ multiplex PCR assay. The High Capacity cDNA Reverse Transcription Kit was used to reverse transcribe all of the isolated RNA, meaning that expressed TCRB transcripts were what got sequenced. TCRdb took over this immuneACCESS table, retaining in-frame rearrangements with V and J assigned. Such tables are incomplete; in checked studies, under half of the missing clones stem from an unresolved V gene, and the remainder is unexplained. This sample holds 150,000 or so clones; around a tenth were observed only once. Roughly 0.69% of the sample comes from the top ten. The source material was central memory CD4+ T cells from blood. The receptors stem from a man aged 18 to 30 in good health.

This clone was seen only a few times. The chain recombines TRBV5-6 with TRBJ1-2; no definite D call. The CDR3 is made up of 15 amino acids. Trimming left V 0 bases short and J 4 bases short, with 13 bases between. Germline V lookup: CDR1 SGHDT, CDR2 YYEEEE. CDR3 nucleotide sequence: TGTGCCAGCAGCTTGGGCGGGGTCCGACCCTATGGCTACACCTTC. Protein: CASSLGGVRPYGYTF.

The CDR3, as DNA: TGTGCCAGCAGTTTACCACTAGCGGGGGACAAAGAGACCCAGTACTTC. This gives the protein CASSLPLAGDKETQYF. The chain employs TRBV27 and TRBJ2-5; TRBD2 agrees at 11 bases. Per germline, CDR1 MNHEY and CDR2 SMNVEV (reference sequence). There are 16 residues in the CDR3. Trimming took 2 bases from V and 3 from J; bases not matched to a gene: 5.

This sequence joins TRBV7-2 and TRBJ1-3; TRBD1 might be the D (5 bases). V gave up 5 bases and J gave up 0 bases, with 11 bases separating them. The CDR3 runs 15 residues. In germline, CDR1 is SGHTA, CDR2 FQGNSA. The CDR3 protein is CASSPGLVSGNTIYF. CDR3 sequence (DNA): TGTGCCAGCAGCCCAGGGTTAGTCTCTGGAAACACCATATATTTT. The variable domain in full, completed from reference TRBV7-2 and TRBJ1-3, reads GAGVSQSPSNKVTEKGKDVELRCDPISGHTALYWYRQSLGQGLEFLIYFQGNSAPDKSGLPSDRFSAERTGGSVSTLTIQRTQQEDSAVYLCASSPGLVSGNTIYFGEGSWLTVV.

There are a few counts of this clone. The chain employs TRBV7-2 and TRBJ1-5; no clear D gene. Germline assignment: CDR1 SGHTA and CDR2 FQGNSA. This CDR3 has 15 amino acids. Trimming stripped 5 bases from V and 1 base from J, with 12 bases between. The CDR3 sequence is CASSTVWSSNQPQHF. CDR3 DNA sequence: TGTGCCAGCAGCACGGTTTGGTCGAGCAATCAGCCCCAGCATTTT.

V and J are TRBV7-2 and TRBJ2-3; 11 bases map to TRBD2. The CDR3 totals 17 residues. Trimming cost V 5 bases and J 2 bases; bases outside gene matches: 9. Germline V gene lookup returns CDR1 SGHTA and CDR2 FQGNSA. This chain's CDR3 is CASSPSILAGVTDTQYF. CDR3 nucleotides: TGTGCCAGCAGCCCGTCGATACTAGCGGGGGTCACAGATACGCAGTATTTT.

This clone was detected a few times. V gene TRBV7-2 combines with J gene TRBJ2-5; 7 bases match TRBD2. The CDR3 is made up of 15 amino acids. CDR1 SGHTA and CDR2 FQGNSA come from the germline V gene. Trimming cost V 1 base and J 4 bases; bases outside gene matches: 6. CDR3 DNA sequence: TGTGCCAGCAGCTTAGTGGAGACGGGGGGAGAGACCCAGTACTTC. This codes for CASSLVETGGETQYF.

Here the CDR3 DNA reads TGTGCCAGCACCCCCGATGGCATAGATACGCAGTATTTT. It encodes CASTPDGIDTQYF. This chain connects TRBV6-5 to TRBJ2-3, with unresolved D. Germline values: CDR1 MNHEY, CDR2 SVGAGI. This CDR3 comprises 13 residues. V lost 7 bases and J lost 5, with 13 bases in between.

This clone was seen repeatedly, ten times or more. The J gene is TRBJ1-2, the V gene TRBV30; D ambiguous. The germline V gene encodes CDR1 GTSNPN and CDR2 SVGIG (reference sequence). The V end lost 2 bases, the J end lost 7 bases, and 14 bases lay between the germline ends. CDR3 length: 13 amino acids. The CDR3 loop is CAWSLSTDGGYTF. The CDR3 nucleotides read TGTGCCTGGAGTTTATCTACAGACGGTGGCTACACCTTC.

This clone was observed a few times. V usage is TRBV4-2 and J usage is TRBJ2-7, with 8 bases fitting TRBD1. After removal of 3 bases from V and 7 bases from J, the junction contained 8 bases not matched to a gene. The germline gives CDR1 LGHNA, CDR2 YNFKEQ. The CDR3 runs 14 residues. CDR3 region: CASSHGQGGREQYF. The CDR3 DNA is TGTGCCAGCAGCCACGGACAGGGCGGTCGGGAGCAGTACTTC.

The V call is TRBV2, the J call TRBJ1-6, with 8 positions matching TRBD1. In germline, CDR1 is SNHLY, CDR2 FYNNEI. This CDR3 spans 16 amino acids. J gave up 0 bases and V 4 bases, and 2 bases lay outside the gene matches. The CDR3 sequence is CASSVRGRSYNSPLHF. The CDR3 nucleotides are TGTGCCAGCAGTGTCAGGGGGCGCTCCTATAATTCACCCCTCCACTTT.

For this clone: The sample holds other DNA sequences that translate to the same CDR3. The chain is built from TRBV5-1 and TRBJ1-2; 8 positions match TRBD1. Unmatched junction bases numbered 7, after V lost 4 bases and J lost 2 bases. Germline V lookup: CDR1 SGHRS, CDR2 YFSETQ. The CDR3 consists of 15 residues. CDR3: CASSLGTGLNYGYTF. DNA for the CDR3: TGCGCCAGCAGCCTGGGGACAGGTTTGAACTATGGCTACACCTTC.

The chain is built from TRBV19 and TRBJ1-2; possibly TRBD1 for D (5 bases). CDR3 length: 13 residues. Trimming stripped 6 bases from V and 4 bases from J, with 12 bases between. Per the germline V gene, CDR1 is LNHDA and CDR2 is SQIVND (reference sequence). CDR3 in amino acids: CASRPNDSYGYTF. For the CDR3, the DNA is TGTGCCAGTAGGCCAAACGACAGCTATGGCTACACCTTC.

There are a few counts of this clone. The chain is built from TRBV7-8 and TRBJ2-5, with TRBD1 matching 9 bases. The CDR3 consists of 17 residues. Per the germline V gene, CDR1 is SGHVS and CDR2 is FQNEAQ. Unmatched junction bases numbered 12, after V lost 5 bases and J lost 2 bases. CDR3 DNA: TGTGCCAGCAGCACGACCGGGACAGGGAGCCTTCAAGAGACCCAGTACTTC. Translation gives CASSTTGTGSLQETQYF.

The gene calls are TRBV6-1 and TRBJ2-7; D is unclear. The germline gives CDR1 MNHNS, CDR2 SASEGT. The V end was cut by 3 bases, the J end by 6 bases, with 9 bases between. The CDR3 consists of 12 residues. The CDR3 protein is CASSEWRGEQYF. The CDR3 region has the DNA TGTGCCAGCAGTGAGTGGAGAGGCGAGCAGTACTTC.

The V call is TRBV28, the J call TRBJ2-7; 7 nucleotides agree with TRBD2. J lost 5 bases, V lost 6 bases, and 10 bases had no gene match. Germline V gene sequence: CDR1 MDHEN, CDR2 SYDVKM. There are 14 residues in the CDR3. CDR3 in amino acids: CASSGFVGTNEQYF. The DNA for the CDR3 is TGTGCCAGCAGCGGCTTTGTCGGGACTAACGAGCAGTACTTC.

This clone was seen a handful of times. J is TRBJ2-5 and V is TRBV11-2, with TRBD1 matching over 9 bases. The CDR3 runs 13 residues. The V gene end was trimmed by 6 bases and the J gene end by 4 bases; junction bases not matched to a gene: 3. The germline V gene encodes CDR1 SGHAT and CDR2 FQNNGV. CDR3 sequence reads: CASRVTGGETQYF. Here the CDR3 DNA reads TGTGCCAGCAGGGTGACAGGGGGAGAGACCCAGTACTTC. The full variable domain, rest sourced from reference TRBV11-2 and TRBJ2-5, is EAGVAQSPRYKIIEKRQSVAFWCNPISGHATLYWYQQILGQGPKLLIQFQNNGVVDDSQLPKDRFSAERLKGVDSTLKIQPAKLEDSAVYLCASRVTGGETQYFGPGTRLLVL.

The chain carries TRBV7-6 and TRBJ1-2; no reliable D call. Between the trimmed V and J ends, which lost 5 bases and 8 bases, there was a span of 9 bases. CDR1 is SGHVS, CDR2 FNYEAQ, per germline. The CDR3 covers 11 residues. Here the CDR3 reads CASSPGSGYTF. The DNA of the CDR3 is TGTGCCAGCAGCCCCGGGAGCGGCTACACCTTC.

This clone was recorded a few times. This chain links TRBV7-9 with TRBJ2-3; D might be TRBD1 (6 bases). Trimming cost V 5 bases and J 0 bases, with 9 bases left between them. CDR3 length: 14 residues. Germline CDR1 and CDR2: SEHNR and FQNEAQ (reference sequence). The CDR3 DNA is TGTGCCAGCAGCCTGGACAGTAGCACAGATACGCAGTATTTT. Translated, it gives CASSLDSSTDTQYF. Complete variable domain (other parts from reference TRBV7-9 and TRBJ2-3): DTGVSQNPRHKITKRGQNVTFRCDPISEHNRLYWYRQTLGQGPEFLTYFQNEAQLEKSRLLSDRFSAERPKGSFSTLEIQRTEQGDSAMYLCASSLDSSTDTQYFGPGTRLTVL.

There are many counts of this clone. The V gene is TRBV18, the J gene TRBJ2-7, with 7 bases lining up with TRBD1. J gave up 5 bases and V 4 bases, and 8 bases lay outside the gene matches. Germline CDR1 is KGHSH and CDR2 is LQKENI. CDR3 size: 14 residues. The CDR3 sequence: CASSLTTGSDEQYF. CDR3 nucleotide sequence: TGTGCCAGCTCACTAACGACAGGGTCGGACGAGCAGTACTTC.